Below are 27 T cell receptor beta chains sequenced from a single sample in a study of technical replicates of blood from four donors (dated by TCRdb to about 2017). The method was the immunoSEQ multiplex PCR assay. TCRdb's version of the immuneACCESS table is confined to in-frame rearrangements and falls short of the full clone set. An unresolved V gene accounts for under half of the shortfall where checked; the remainder is of unknown origin. Counted in this sample were under 80,000 clones; 85% to 95% of them appeared once. The top ten clonotypes cover 0.25% to 0.3% of the sample. Sequenced material: T cells isolated from PBMCs. These receptor sequences come from a human donor in good health.

The rearrangement joins TRBV5-6 to TRBJ1-2; D uncertain. Trimming took off 2 bases at V and 2 bases at J, with 10 bases between the two ends. The CDR3 has 14 residues. Germline values: CDR1 SGHDT, CDR2 YYEEEE. The DNA of the CDR3 is TGTGCCAGCAGCTTCCTGGCCGAAAACTATGGCTACACCTTC. Its translation is CASSFLAENYGYTF. The full variable domain, completed using reference TRBV5-6 and TRBJ1-2, is DAGVTQSPTHLIKTRGQQVTLRCSPKSGHDTVSWYQQALGQGPQFIFQYYEEEERQRGNFPDRFSGHQFPNYSSELNVNALLLGDSALYLCASSFLAENYGYTFGSGTRLTVV.

V is TRBV5-4 and J is TRBJ2-7; 8 nucleotides agree with TRBD2. With 0 bases clipped from V and 3 bases from J, the junction kept 8 bases outside the gene matches. The V gene's germline CDR1 is SGHNT and CDR2 YYREEE (reference sequence). The CDR3 is 16 amino acids. The chain's CDR3 is CASSLGWSGGFYEQYF. CDR3 in DNA: TGTGCCAGCAGCTTGGGGTGGAGCGGGGGCTTCTACGAGCAGTACTTC.

A single count supports this clone. This chain joins TRBV10-3 and TRBJ1-1; no definite D call. Germline CDR1 ENHRY, CDR2 SYGVKD. The CDR3 extends over 14 amino acids. V lost 1 base and J 5 bases, leaving 11 bases between the germline ends. CDR3 in amino acids: CAISELTGETEAFF. The CDR3 DNA reads as TGTGCCATCAGTGAGTTAACCGGAGAAACTGAAGCTTTCTTT.

The chain has TRBV5-1 and TRBJ1-2; no definite D call. V gave up 7 bases and J gave up 4 bases, with 20 bases separating them. Germline CDR1 reads SGHRS; CDR2 reads YFSETQ. The CDR3 contains 15 residues. DNA of the CDR3: TGCGCCAGCGGCCACGGGGTGGACGGATCCTATGGCTACACCTTC. Its protein is CASGHGVDGSYGYTF.

The rearrangement links TRBV5-6 to TRBJ2-5; TRBD2 is a possible D gene (6 bases). V lost 3 bases to trimming and J lost 4 bases, with 16 bases between them. The V gene's germline CDR1 is SGHDT and CDR2 YYEEEE. The CDR3 extends over 15 amino acids. The CDR3 sequence is CASSSGAGRLETQYF. In DNA form, the CDR3 reads TGTGCCAGCAGCTCGGGAGCCGGACGTTTAGAGACCCAGTACTTC.

The rearrangement uses TRBV5-1 and TRBJ2-7; 9 bases match TRBD1. The junction had 5 bases not matched to a gene; V was cut back by 4 bases and J by 3 bases. The CDR3 length is 14 residues. Germline V gene data show CDR1 as SGHRS and CDR2 as YFSETQ. The chain's CDR3 is CASSHGTGIYEQYF. The CDR3 region has the DNA TGCGCCAGCAGCCACGGGACAGGGATCTACGAGCAGTACTTC.

This chain connects TRBV6-1 to TRBJ1-1; D ambiguous. Trimming stripped 5 bases from V and 8 bases from J, with 9 bases between. The CDR3 covers 11 residues. CDR1 MNHNS and CDR2 SASEGT come from the germline V gene. CDR3 loop: CASSPTAEAFF. CDR3 sequence (DNA): TGTGCCAGCAGTCCGACTGCCGAAGCTTTCTTT.

The chain has TRBV27 and TRBJ1-4; 10 bases align to TRBD1. The V segment lost 7 bases and the J segment 11 bases; nucleotides outside the gene matches: 7. The CDR3 totals 13 residues. Germline values: CDR1 MNHEY, CDR2 SMNVEV (reference sequence). In DNA, the CDR3 is TGTGCCAGCAAGGCGACAGGGGGCGACAAACTGTTTTTT. Its protein product is CASKATGGDKLFF.

CDR3 protein: CASSQVLAYYNEQFF. The DNA of the CDR3 is TGTGCCAGCAGCCAAGTTTTGGCTTACTACAATGAGCAGTTCTTC. The chain couples TRBV14 to TRBJ2-1; D remains ambiguous. Germline CDR1 and CDR2: SGHDN and FVKESK. Trimming pared 1 base from V and 3 bases from J, leaving 10 bases between. This CDR3 is built from 15 residues.

This chain uses TRBV5-6 with TRBJ2-7, with D perhaps TRBD1 (5 bases). With 5 bases removed from V and 4 bases from J, the gap between germline ends came to 13 bases. The CDR3 sequence is 13 residues long. Germline V gene data show CDR1 as SGHDT and CDR2 as YYEEEE. CDR3 loop: CASSLRGMYEQYF. The DNA for the CDR3 is TGTGCCAGCAGTCTTAGGGGAATGTACGAGCAGTACTTC.

The rearrangement links TRBV7-8 to TRBJ1-2; TRBD1 is a possible D gene (6 bases). V lost 5 bases and J 8 bases, leaving 15 bases between the germline ends. Germline V gene sequence: CDR1 SGHVS, CDR2 FQNEAQ. This CDR3 spans 13 amino acids. CDR3 in amino acids: CASSETTRGGYTF. CDR3 bases: TGTGCCAGCAGCGAGACAACCAGGGGAGGCTACACCTTC. Variable domain in full (rest from reference TRBV7-8 and TRBJ1-2): GAGVSQSPRYKVAKRGQDVALRCDPISGHVSLFWYQQALGQGPEFLTYFQNEAQLDKSGLPSDRFFAERPEGSVSTLKIQRTQQEDSAVYLCASSETTRGGYTFGSGTRLTVV.

The rearrangement joins TRBV28 to TRBJ1-2; no definite D call. Trimming removed 5 bases at V and 7 bases at J, with 17 bases between. The CDR3 has 14 amino acids. Germline CDR1 is MDHEN and CDR2 is SYDVKM. The CDR3 DNA reads as TGTGCCAGCAGTCGTCGGGTATCGATCGGTGGCTACACCTTC. Its protein is CASSRRVSIGGYTF.

V is TRBV15 and J is TRBJ1-1; D not resolved. Trimming removed 3 bases at V and 4 bases at J, with 12 bases between. The CDR3 covers 14 residues. Germline V CDR1 and CDR2: LNHNV, YYDKDF (reference sequence). CDR3 DNA sequence: TGTGCCACCAGCAGCAAACTAAGCGCCACTGAAGCTTTCTTT. Translation gives CATSSKLSATEAFF.

The rearrangement uses TRBV6-1 and TRBJ2-7; TRBD2 matches at 10 bases. The V segment lost 7 bases and the J segment 0 bases; nucleotides outside the gene matches: 3. The length of the CDR3 is 14 residues. Looked up from germline, CDR1 is MNHNS and CDR2 is SASEGT. The CDR3, as DNA: TGTGCCAGCAAATTAGCGGGGGGCTCCTACGAGCAGTACTTC. The encoded protein is CASKLAGGSYEQYF.

The gene calls are TRBV5-1 and TRBJ2-7; 10 bases align to TRBD1. The CDR3 spans 17 residues. Germline CDR1 is SGHRS and CDR2 is YFSETQ. V was pared by 1 base and J by 5 bases, with 12 bases of the junction left unmatched. CDR3 bases: TGCGCCAGCAGCTTGTCAGCCGGGACAGGGGCATTTCACGAGCAGTACTTC. Amino acids: CASSLSAGTGAFHEQYF. Looking up the rest from reference TRBV5-1 and TRBJ2-7 gives the full variable domain: KAGVTQTPRYLIKTRGQQVTLSCSPISGHRSVSWYQQTPGQGLQFLFEYFSETQRNKGNFPGRFSGRQFSNSRSEMNVSTLELGDSALYLCASSLSAGTGAFHEQYFGPGTRLTVT.

There are a few counts of this clone. J is TRBJ1-1 and V is TRBV30; 9 bases agree with TRBD1. CDR3 length: 14 amino acids. The junction had 3 bases not matched to a gene; V was cut back by 0 bases and J by 4 bases. Germline V gene sequence: CDR1 GTSNPN, CDR2 SVGIG (reference sequence). For the CDR3, the DNA is TGTGCCTGGAGTGTAGGGACAGGGTTCACTGAAGCTTTCTTT. Translated: CAWSVGTGFTEAFF.

The V gene is TRBV6-5, the J gene TRBJ1-1; TRBD1 is a possible D gene (5 bases). Germline V lookup: CDR1 MNHEY, CDR2 SVGAGI. This CDR3 is built from 13 residues. Trimming removed 2 bases at V and 6 bases at J, with 10 bases between. The CDR3 DNA reads TGTGCCAGCAGTTACGGGGGGTATGCTGAAGCTTTCTTT. This encodes CASSYGGYAEAFF.

In its sample, this clone was seen once. CDR3 DNA sequence: TGTGCCACCAGCGGGGGGGTTTTCCGGGGCCTGAACACTGAAGCTTTCTTT. Its protein is CATSGGVFRGLNTEAFF. The V gene is TRBV15, the J gene TRBJ1-1, with D possibly TRBD1 on 5 matching bases. Trimming took off 5 bases at V and 0 bases at J, with 19 bases between the two ends. The CDR3 spans 17 residues. Germline assignment: CDR1 LNHNV and CDR2 YYDKDF (reference sequence). The whole variable domain, remainder taken from reference TRBV15 and TRBJ1-1, is DAMVIQNPRYQVTQFGKPVTLSCSQTLNHNVMYWYQQKSSQAPKLLFHYYDKDFNNEADTPDNFQSRRPNTSFCFLDIRSPGLGDTAMYLCATSGGVFRGLNTEAFFGQGTRLTVV.

The chain uses TRBV18 and TRBJ1-5; 7 bases are a match to TRBD1. V lost 5 bases to trimming and J lost 2 bases; unmatched junction nucleotides: 6. This CDR3 comprises 15 residues. The V gene's germline CDR1 is KGHSH and CDR2 LQKENI. The DNA for the CDR3 is TGTGCCAGCTCATCTACAGGGGACGGCAATCAGCCCCAGCATTTT. Translating gives CASSSTGDGNQPQHF.

This chain uses TRBV6-5 with TRBJ1-5, with D unclear. This CDR3 is built from 12 residues. Germline V lookup: CDR1 MNHEY, CDR2 SVGAGI. V shed 2 bases and J shed 7 bases, with 6 bases lying between them. The DNA of the CDR3 is TGTGCCAGCAGTTACCCTTCGCAGCCCCAGCATTTT. Its protein product is CASSYPSQPQHF.

The V and J genes are TRBV11-2 and TRBJ1-5; D uncertain. In germline, CDR1 is SGHAT, CDR2 FQNNGV. V lost 1 base and J 0 bases, leaving 4 bases between the germline ends. The CDR3 loop spans 14 amino acids. The CDR3 sequence: CASSLGYSNQPQHF. The CDR3 DNA reads TGTGCCAGCAGCTTAGGTTATAGCAATCAGCCCCAGCATTTT.

About this clone itself: The same CDR3 arises from other DNA sequences in this sample as well. The chain uses TRBV7-9 and TRBJ1-2; 9 nucleotides agree with TRBD1. J gave up 4 bases and V 5 bases, and 2 bases lay outside the gene matches. CDR3 length equals 13 residues. Germline V gene data show CDR1 as SEHNR and CDR2 as FQNEAQ (reference sequence). The CDR3 bases are TGTGCCAGCAGCCCGGGACAGGGCTATGGCTACACCTTC. Amino acid sequence: CASSPGQGYGYTF.

This chain uses TRBV6-6 with TRBJ1-2; TRBD1 might be the D (6 bases). Trimming left V 6 bases short and J 8 bases short, with 19 bases between. CDR1 and CDR2 from the germline V gene are MNHNY and SVGAGI (reference sequence). There are 14 residues in the CDR3. The CDR3 coding sequence is TGTGCCAGCAGCCCTCACCAACAGGGCTACGGCTACACCTTC. Protein: CASSPHQQGYGYTF.

The CDR3 DNA is TGTGCCAGCAGTTACTCTGCGGGCGGGAACACCGGGGAGCTGTTTTTT. Residues: CASSYSAGGNTGELFF. The chain combines TRBV6-6 with TRBJ2-2; weak D call: TRBD2 (5 bases). The CDR3 sequence is 16 residues long. V was shortened by 0 bases and J by 1 base, with 9 bases between the two germline ends. Germline assignment: CDR1 MNHNY and CDR2 SVGAGI (reference sequence).

The chain is built from TRBV7-9 and TRBJ1-2; TRBD1 is a possible D gene (6 bases). The CDR3 has 14 amino acids. Germline-derived CDR1 and CDR2 are SEHNR and FQNEAQ (reference sequence). With 1 base removed from V and 8 bases from J, the gap between germline ends came to 14 bases. The CDR3 spells CASSLGGSGEGYTF. CDR3 DNA: TGTGCCAGCAGCTTAGGGGGTTCAGGGGAAGGCTACACCTTC.

V and J are TRBV9 and TRBJ1-4; weak D call: TRBD1 (5 bases). V was cut by 2 bases and J by 5 bases, with 13 bases left in between. In germline, CDR1 is SGDLS, CDR2 YYNGEE. CDR3 size: 15 residues. The CDR3 sequence: CASSVLGRGNEKLFF. The CDR3 DNA follows: TGTGCCAGCAGCGTCCTCGGGAGGGGAAATGAAAAACTGTTTTTT. The whole variable domain, filled in from reference TRBV9 and TRBJ1-4, reads DSGVTQTPKHLITATGQRVTLRCSPRSGDLSVYWYQQSLDQGLQFLIQYYNGEERAKGNILERFSAQQFPDLHSELNLSSLELGDSALYFCASSVLGRGNEKLFFGSGTQLSVL.

The J gene is TRBJ2-7, the V gene TRBV18; D is undetermined. Germline CDR1 is KGHSH and CDR2 is LQKENI. Trimming removed 5 bases from V and 3 bases from J, with 11 bases in between. The CDR3 is 13 residues long. In nucleotides, the CDR3 is TGTGCCAGCTCAACCGGGTCGTACTACGAGCAGTACTTC. Its protein is CASSTGSYYEQYF.